The present T cell receptor (beta chain) was sequenced within a study of long-term antiretroviral therapy in people with HIV. As for the study in general: The 2015 recommendation for immediate ART came about a decade after the earliest samples. Study observations and caveats: HIV repertoires spanned narrower CDR3 length ranges than controls. Clones expanded before ART dominated the repertoire at all time points. Following ART, diversity rose but still fell short of transplant donor controls.

Concerning this clone: No antigen is known for it.

Run at survey level, the immunoSEQ assay was version v3.0. Clones were sequenced by immunoSEQ multiplex PCR, and TCRdb holds only the in-frame ones, with some missing. In the table there are 25,000 to 35,000 clones, roughly 96% of which are singletons. The germline V and J ends were trimmed by 2 bases and 6 bases, with 23 bases remaining between them. Germline V gene data show CDR1 as MNHNS and CDR2 as SASEGT. There are 19 residues in the CDR3. The material sequenced was unsorted PBMCs, taken approximately 6.6 years after starting antiretroviral therapy. The chain links TRBV6-1 to TRBJ1-6; D not certain. The receptor was derived from a young man with HIV. The CDR3 here is CASSESLRRWALSNSPLHF. The CDR3 DNA follows: TGTGCCAGCAGTGAATCCCTCCGAAGATGGGCCTTATCTAATTCACCCCTCCACTTT.